Listed below are T cell receptor beta chains from one sample, sequenced in a study of blood T cell repertoires in COVID-19. The repertoire was sequenced with immunoSEQ multiplex PCR; TCRdb's copy has only in-frame clones and lacks some. The repertoire holds about 110,000 clones, with 80% to 90% as singletons. Sequenced material: peripheral blood. These receptors were collected from a human donor in a cohort sampled during active COVID-19. CDR3s include the opening cysteine and the closing phenylalanine or tryptophan. A D gene is named only where the DNA matches it firmly. Expanded clones are given a class, and other clones once, few, many or no size at all.

cdr3_nt cdr3_aa j_call v_call clone_size d_call
TGTGCCAGTAGTATCCCGGGGGGGGTAGATGAGCAGTTCTTC CASSIPGGVDEQFF TRBJ2-1 TRBV19 . TRBD2
TGTGCTAACAGAAGGGGCCTCACCGGGGAGCTGTTTTTT CANRRGLTGELFF TRBJ2-2 TRBV12-5 . .
TGTGCCAGCAGCTTTCGACAGGGAGGTCTGTCCACCGGGGAGCTGTTTTTT CASSFRQGGLSTGELFF TRBJ2-2 TRBV7-2 . .
TGTGCCAGTACCCCTCAAACAGCCACTAAAGGGGCTGAAGCTTTCTTT CASTPQTATKGAEAFF TRBJ1-1 TRBV19 . .
TGTGCCAGCAGCTTGACCGGGACAGGGACCTTCTACGAGCAGTACTTC CASSLTGTGTFYEQYF TRBJ2-7 TRBV5-6 . TRBD1
TGTGCCAGCAGCCGGGACAGGGGGAATTTGAATGAGCAGTTCTTC CASSRDRGNLNEQFF TRBJ2-1 TRBV7-3 . TRBD1
TGCAGTGCTTCCAGACTAGCTGAGCAGTTCTTC CSASRLAEQFF TRBJ2-1 TRBV20-1 . TRBD2
TGCGCCAGCAGCTTGATTAGTGGGACAGGGGGCTCGATGGATGGCTACACCTTC CASSLISGTGGSMDGYTF TRBJ1-2 TRBV5-1 once TRBD1
TGTGCCAGCAGCCAAGTTTCTAGCGGGAGCGACGAGCAGTACTTC CASSQVSSGSDEQYF TRBJ2-7 TRBV4-2 few TRBD2
TGTGCCACCAGCAGAGATAGGGGGGGCTTGCAGTACTTC CATSRDRGGLQYF TRBJ2-5 TRBV15 few .
TGCGCCAGCAGCCAAGATATGCGGGGGGGCCCGGATACGCAGTATTTT CASSQDMRGGPDTQYF TRBJ2-3 TRBV4-1 . TRBD2
TGCGCCAGCAGCTTGGTACGGGGGGCGCGGGACGAGCAGTACTTC CASSLVRGARDEQYF TRBJ2-7 TRBV5-1 . .
TGTGCCAGCAGCTTATTCCAGGCCGAGCTTGAAGCTTTCTTT CASSLFQAELEAFF TRBJ1-1 TRBV7-9 . .
TGTGCCAGCGGGGGCCGGGGACATCGTCCCGGGACAGGGAGCAATCAGCCCCAGCATTTT CASGGRGHRPGTGSNQPQHF TRBJ1-5 TRBV3-1/TRBV3-2 . TRBD1
TGTGCCAGCAGGGACAGGGATCGTTCACCCCTCCACTTT CASRDRDRSPLHF TRBJ1-6 TRBV27 once TRBD1
TGTGCCAGCAGCCGAGGGGGAGGGACTGAAGCTTTCTTT CASSRGGGTEAFF TRBJ1-1 TRBV7-9 . .
TGTGCCAGCAGTCCCGCGGTTGGCTATGGCTACACCTTC CASSPAVGYGYTF TRBJ1-2 TRBV6-6 . .
TGTGCCAGCAGGTCCCGGGGTAGGTCCTACGAGCAGTACTTC CASRSRGRSYEQYF TRBJ2-7 TRBV5-6 . .
TGTGCCAGCAGCCAAGAGACCAGGGACGAGCAGTACTTC CASSQETRDEQYF TRBJ2-7 TRBV14 . .
TGCGCCAGCAGCGTCGGACTAGCGGGAGTCTTCAATGAGCAGTTCTTC CASSVGLAGVFNEQFF TRBJ2-1 TRBV5-1 . TRBD2
TGTGCCAGCAGTGGACGACAGGGGTCCATCTATGGCTACACCTTC CASSGRQGSIYGYTF TRBJ1-2 TRBV2 . TRBD1
TGTGCCAGCAGCCCGGGACAGGGGAACTATGGCTACACCTTC CASSPGQGNYGYTF TRBJ1-2 TRBV28 . TRBD1
TGTGCCAGCAGCCAAGATTTCGGGACTCAAATTAACTACGAGCAGTACTTC CASSQDFGTQINYEQYF TRBJ2-7 TRBV3-1/TRBV3-2 . .
TGTGCCAGCAGCGTCCACTTGGGGAGAGGCACAGATACGCAGTATTTT CASSVHLGRGTDTQYF TRBJ2-3 TRBV9 . .
TGTGCCAGCAGTTTCCGGGACAGGAGTGGGGGTCTCCTGTGGGAGCAGTACTTC CASSFRDRSGGLLWEQYF TRBJ2-7 TRBV27 once TRBD1
TGTGCCAGCAGCCGATTACAGGGGGCAGACTACGAGCAGTACTTC CASSRLQGADYEQYF TRBJ2-7 TRBV4-2 . TRBD1
TGTGCCAGCTCCCTCTCTGGAAACACCATATATTTT CASSLSGNTIYF TRBJ1-3 TRBV7-2 . .
TGTGCCACCAAGGCGGGGAGCACAGATACGCAGTATTTT CATKAGSTDTQYF TRBJ2-3 TRBV15 . .
TGTGCCAGCAGCGTGACTACCCACGAGCAGTACTTC CASSVTTHEQYF TRBJ2-7 TRBV28 . .
TGTGCCAGCAGTTACTCGGACAGGGCTCAGCCCCAGCATTTT CASSYSDRAQPQHF TRBJ1-5 TRBV6-6 . TRBD1
TGCGCCAGCAGCCAAGTGGACAGCCACAATCAGCCCCAGCATTTT CASSQVDSHNQPQHF TRBJ1-5 TRBV4-1 . .
TGTGCCAGCAGCCCACGACTAGCGGGGTTACCCGATGAGCAGTTCTTC CASSPRLAGLPDEQFF TRBJ2-1 TRBV7-3 . TRBD2
TGTGCTAGTGCCCTCACAGATACGCAGTATTTT CASALTDTQYF TRBJ2-3 TRBV12-5 once .
TGTGCCAGCAGTCGACCGCCGGGACAGGGGTCCTACGAGCAGTACTTC CASSRPPGQGSYEQYF TRBJ2-7 TRBV27 once TRBD1
TGTGCCAGCAGTTTTAGCTTCTACGAGCAGTACTTC CASSFSFYEQYF TRBJ2-7 TRBV28 once .
TGTGCCATCAGTGGCCAGGGCTCGATCGGGGAGCTGTTTTTT CAISGQGSIGELFF TRBJ2-2 TRBV10-3 . .
TGTGCCAGCAGTTTAGGTGGCTCTAACTATGGCTACACCTTC CASSLGGSNYGYTF TRBJ1-2 TRBV28 once .
TGTGCCAGCAGTTTCAGGAAGTCACCCCTCCACTTT CASSFRKSPLHF TRBJ1-6 TRBV27 . .
TGTGCCAGCAGCAGTGACAGATTCAACACCGGGGAGCTGTTTTTT CASSSDRFNTGELFF TRBJ2-2 TRBV7-9 . .
TGTGCCAGCTCACCACGGGTCAGGGGGAGAACTGAAGCTTTCTTT CASSPRVRGRTEAFF TRBJ1-1 TRBV18 . TRBD1
TGTGCCAGCAGTCGACAGTTCGCCTATGGCTACACCTTC CASSRQFAYGYTF TRBJ1-2 TRBV2 . .
TGTGCCAGTAGTATACCCCGACAGGCCGAAGGTGGGGCCAACGTCCTGACTTTC CASSIPRQAEGGANVLTF TRBJ2-6 TRBV19 . .
TGCGCCAGCAGCTTCCGGGGGGGCTATATCGCCGGGGAGCTGTTTTTT CASSFRGGYIAGELFF TRBJ2-2 TRBV5-1 . TRBD2
TGTGCCAGCAGCCAATCCGGACTAGCGGCTTACCAAGAGACCCAGTACTTC CASSQSGLAAYQETQYF TRBJ2-5 TRBV14 . TRBD2
TGTGCCACCCGGGTGCGGCCGAACACCGGGGAGCTGTTTTTT CATRVRPNTGELFF TRBJ2-2 TRBV15 few .
TGCAGCGTTGAAGGAGCAGGGGTCGTCTATGGCTACACCTTC CSVEGAGVVYGYTF TRBJ1-2 TRBV29-1 . .
TGTGCCAGCAGCTTAAGACAGGGGATGGATGAGACCCAGTACTTC CASSLRQGMDETQYF TRBJ2-5 TRBV7-8 . TRBD1
TGTGCCAGCAGTTTATCGAGAACTAACTATGGCTACACCTTC CASSLSRTNYGYTF TRBJ1-2 TRBV28 . .
TGTGCCAGCACTAACCGGGACACCTATAATTCACCCCTCCACTTT CASTNRDTYNSPLHF TRBJ1-6 TRBV6-6 . .
TGTGCCAGCAGCCCCTACAACCCGGGGGGGCGCAATGAGCAGTTCTTC CASSPYNPGGRNEQFF TRBJ2-1 TRBV9 . TRBD2
TGTGCCACCAACAGGGGTTACGATACGCAGTATTTT CATNRGYDTQYF TRBJ2-3 TRBV24-1 . TRBD1
TGTGCCAGCAGTTTATATCCCGGTGGCAGGGTGGACTATGGCTACACCTTC CASSLYPGGRVDYGYTF TRBJ1-2 TRBV28 . .
TGTGCCAGCAGCATGACAGGGAGTAGGCAGACCCAGTACTTC CASSMTGSRQTQYF TRBJ2-5 TRBV6-4 . TRBD1
TGTGCCAGCAGCCCAATAACTAGCGGGAGTTACAATGAGCAGTTCTTC CASSPITSGSYNEQFF TRBJ2-1 TRBV6-4 . TRBD2
TGTGCCAGTAGTACGAGACAGGGACGCAATGAGCAGTTCTTC CASSTRQGRNEQFF TRBJ2-1 TRBV19 . TRBD1
TGTGCCAGCAGTGAAGACTGGAATCAGCCCCAGCATTTT CASSEDWNQPQHF TRBJ1-5 TRBV2 . .
TGTGCCACCAGTGATCGGGCAGGGAGGGAGACCCAGTACTTC CATSDRAGRETQYF TRBJ2-5 TRBV24-1 . .